This TCR beta chain stems from a study of regulatory T cells in long-lasting Graves disease. This clonotype was seen only once. V trimming: 3 bases; J trimming: 4 bases; junction bases outside the gene matches: 8. CDR1 WNHNN and CDR2 SYGVQD come from the germline V gene (reference sequence). The CDR3 loop spans 16 amino acids. Time point defined: newly diagnosed GD, antithyroid drugs for less than 3 months. From RNA extracted from PBMCs, the TCR library was made. Investigators prepared the TCR beta libraries by applying iRepertoire HTBI primers and Arm-PCR of CDR3 regions. TCRdb re-analysed the multiplex PCR reads in MiXCR, keeping a single row per CDR3 protein. The table shows about 440,000 distinct CDR3 sequences, with less than 20% occurring only once. The data also belong to a second study, concerning T cells in Graves' hyperthyroidism and ophthalmopathy. That work states: The HTBI primer set served for first-round RT-PCR of the TCR CDR3.

The source material was peripheral blood mononuclear cells (PBMCs), sampled at new diagnosis, from a patient treated with antithyroid drugs. This chain links TRBV10-1 with TRBJ1-5, with TRBD1 identical over 8 bases. This TCR came from a woman aged 25 to 39 with Graves disease. Here the CDR3 reads CASSDWGGQVNQPQHF. The CDR3 bases are TGCGCCAGCAGTGATTGGGGGGGACAGGTTAATCAGCCCCAGCATTTT.